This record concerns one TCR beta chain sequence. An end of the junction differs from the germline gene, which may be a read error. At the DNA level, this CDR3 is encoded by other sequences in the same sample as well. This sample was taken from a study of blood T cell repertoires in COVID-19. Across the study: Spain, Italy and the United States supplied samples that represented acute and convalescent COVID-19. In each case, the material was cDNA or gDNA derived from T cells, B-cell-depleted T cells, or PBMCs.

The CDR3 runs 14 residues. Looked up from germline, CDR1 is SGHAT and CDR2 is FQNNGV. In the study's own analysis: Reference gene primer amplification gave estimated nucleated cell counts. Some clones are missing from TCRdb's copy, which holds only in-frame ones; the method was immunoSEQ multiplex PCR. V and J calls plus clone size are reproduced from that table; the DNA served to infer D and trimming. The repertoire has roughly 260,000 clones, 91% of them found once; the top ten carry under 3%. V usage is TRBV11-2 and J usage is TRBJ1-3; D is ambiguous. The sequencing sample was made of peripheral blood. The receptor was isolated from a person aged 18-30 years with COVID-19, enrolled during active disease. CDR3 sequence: CASSLDYSGNTIYF. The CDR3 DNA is TGTGCCAGCAGCCTAGATTACTCTGGAAACACCATATATTTT.